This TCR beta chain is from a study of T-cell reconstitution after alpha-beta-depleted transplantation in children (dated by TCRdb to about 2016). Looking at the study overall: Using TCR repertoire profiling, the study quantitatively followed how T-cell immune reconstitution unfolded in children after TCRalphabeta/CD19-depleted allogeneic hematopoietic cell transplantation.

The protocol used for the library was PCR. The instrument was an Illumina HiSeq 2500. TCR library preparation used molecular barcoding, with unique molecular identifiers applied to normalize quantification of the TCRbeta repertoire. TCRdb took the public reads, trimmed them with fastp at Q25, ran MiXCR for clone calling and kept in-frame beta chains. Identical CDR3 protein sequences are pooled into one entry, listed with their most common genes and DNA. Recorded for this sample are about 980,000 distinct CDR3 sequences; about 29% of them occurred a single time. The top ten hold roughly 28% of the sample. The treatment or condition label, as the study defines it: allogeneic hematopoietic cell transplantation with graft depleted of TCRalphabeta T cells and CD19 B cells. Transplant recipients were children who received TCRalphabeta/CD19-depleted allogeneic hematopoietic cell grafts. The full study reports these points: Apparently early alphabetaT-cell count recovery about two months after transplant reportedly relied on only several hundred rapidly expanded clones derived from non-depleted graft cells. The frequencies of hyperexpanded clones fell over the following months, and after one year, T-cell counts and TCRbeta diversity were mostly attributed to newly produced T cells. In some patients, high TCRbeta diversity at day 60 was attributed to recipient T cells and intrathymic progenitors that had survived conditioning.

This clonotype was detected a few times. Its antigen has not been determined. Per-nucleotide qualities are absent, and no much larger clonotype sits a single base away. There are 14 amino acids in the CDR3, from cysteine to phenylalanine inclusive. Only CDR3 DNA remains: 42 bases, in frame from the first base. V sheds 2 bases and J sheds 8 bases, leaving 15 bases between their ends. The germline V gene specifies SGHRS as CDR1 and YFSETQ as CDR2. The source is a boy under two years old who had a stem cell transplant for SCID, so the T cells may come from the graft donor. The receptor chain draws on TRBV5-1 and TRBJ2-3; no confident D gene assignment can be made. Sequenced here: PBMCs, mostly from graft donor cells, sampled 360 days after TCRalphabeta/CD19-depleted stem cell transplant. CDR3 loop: CASSFSGRLGTQYF. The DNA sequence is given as TGCGCCAGCAGCTTTTCCGGTCGCCTGGGTACGCAGTATTTT.